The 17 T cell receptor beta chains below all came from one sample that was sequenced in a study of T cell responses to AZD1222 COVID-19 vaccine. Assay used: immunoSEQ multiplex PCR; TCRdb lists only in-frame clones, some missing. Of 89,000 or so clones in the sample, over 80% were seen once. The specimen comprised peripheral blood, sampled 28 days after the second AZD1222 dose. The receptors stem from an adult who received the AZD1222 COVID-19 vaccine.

The CDR3 sequence: CASIGGTGSPLHF. The CDR3 nucleotides are TGTGCCAGCATTGGGGGGACTGGTTCACCCCTCCACTTT. The rearrangement uses TRBV12-3 or TRBV12-4 and TRBJ1-6, with a possible D match to TRBD1 (5 bases). Deletions cut 7 bases from V and 9 bases from J, with 13 bases between. This CDR3 contains 13 residues.

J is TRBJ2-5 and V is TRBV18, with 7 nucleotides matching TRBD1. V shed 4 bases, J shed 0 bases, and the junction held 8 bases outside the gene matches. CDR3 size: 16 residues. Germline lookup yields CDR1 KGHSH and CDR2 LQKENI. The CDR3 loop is CASSLPGQANQETQYF. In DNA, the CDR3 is TGTGCCAGCTCACTACCTGGACAGGCAAACCAAGAGACCCAGTACTTC.

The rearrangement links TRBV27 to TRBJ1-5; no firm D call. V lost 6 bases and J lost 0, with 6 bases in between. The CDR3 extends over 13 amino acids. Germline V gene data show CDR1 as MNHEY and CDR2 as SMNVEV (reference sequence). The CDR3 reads CASSYYSNQPQHF. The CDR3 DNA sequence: TGTGCCAGCAGCTACTATAGCAATCAGCCCCAGCATTTT.

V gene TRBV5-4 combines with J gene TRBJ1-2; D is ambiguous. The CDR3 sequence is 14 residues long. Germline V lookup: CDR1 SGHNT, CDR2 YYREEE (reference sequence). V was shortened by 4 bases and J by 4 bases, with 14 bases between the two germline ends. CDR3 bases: TGTGCCAGCAGCCTACTCGATCTTATCTATGGCTACACCTTC. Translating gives CASSLLDLIYGYTF.

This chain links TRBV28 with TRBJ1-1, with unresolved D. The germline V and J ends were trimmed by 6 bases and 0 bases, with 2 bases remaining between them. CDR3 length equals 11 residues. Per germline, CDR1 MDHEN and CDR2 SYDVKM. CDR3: CASRMNTEAFF. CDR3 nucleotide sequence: TGTGCCAGCAGGATGAACACTGAAGCTTTCTTT.

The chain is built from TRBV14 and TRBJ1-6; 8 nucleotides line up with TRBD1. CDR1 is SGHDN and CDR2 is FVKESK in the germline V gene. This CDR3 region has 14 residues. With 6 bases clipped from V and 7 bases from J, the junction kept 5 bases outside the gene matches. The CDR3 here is CASSYYRGNSPLHF. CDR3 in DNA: TGTGCCAGCAGTTACTACAGGGGGAATTCACCCCTCCACTTT.

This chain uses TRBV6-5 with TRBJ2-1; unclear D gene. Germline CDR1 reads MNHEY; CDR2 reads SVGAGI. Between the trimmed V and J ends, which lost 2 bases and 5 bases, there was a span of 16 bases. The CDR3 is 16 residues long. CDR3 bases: TGTGCCAGCAGTTACGGGCTAACTAACAAACACAATGAGCAGTTCTTC. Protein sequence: CASSYGLTNKHNEQFF.

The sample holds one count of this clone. The CDR3 DNA reads as TGTGCCAGCAGCCAGACTAGTTTCGGCGAGCAGTACTTC. It codes for CASSQTSFGEQYF. The rearrangement uses TRBV3-1 (or the pseudogene TRBV3-2) and TRBJ2-7, with a tentative D call TRBD2 (6 bases). Trimming took 3 bases from V and 6 from J, leaving 12 bases between them. Germline V gene lookup returns CDR1 LGHDT and CDR2 YNNKEL (reference sequence). This CDR3 region has 13 residues.

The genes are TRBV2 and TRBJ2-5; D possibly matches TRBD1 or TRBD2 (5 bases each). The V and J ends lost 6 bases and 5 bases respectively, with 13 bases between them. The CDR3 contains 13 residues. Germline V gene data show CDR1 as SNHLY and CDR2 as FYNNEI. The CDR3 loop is CASRGPSRETQYF. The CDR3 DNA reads TGTGCCAGCAGGGGACCCTCCCGGGAGACCCAGTACTTC.

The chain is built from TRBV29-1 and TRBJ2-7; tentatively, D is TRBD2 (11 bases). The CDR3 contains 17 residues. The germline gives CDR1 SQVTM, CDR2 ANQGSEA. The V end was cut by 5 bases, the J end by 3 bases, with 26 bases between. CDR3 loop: CSVPGQGGTSGLYEQYF. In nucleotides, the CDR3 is TGCAGCGTTCCTGGACAGGGGGGGACTAGCGGCCTCTACGAGCAGTACTTC.

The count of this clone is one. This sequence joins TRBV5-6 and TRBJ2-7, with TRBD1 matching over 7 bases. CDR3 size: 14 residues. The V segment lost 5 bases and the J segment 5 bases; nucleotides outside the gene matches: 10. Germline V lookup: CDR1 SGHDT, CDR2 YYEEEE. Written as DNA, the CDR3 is TGTGCCAGCAGTCGGATGGGGACAGTGCACGAGCAGTACTTC. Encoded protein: CASSRMGTVHEQYF.

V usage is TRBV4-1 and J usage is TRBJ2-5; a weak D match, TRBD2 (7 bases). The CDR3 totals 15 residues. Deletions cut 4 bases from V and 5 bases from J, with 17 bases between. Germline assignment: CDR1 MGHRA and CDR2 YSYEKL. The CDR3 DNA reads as TGCGCCAGCAGCCCAACCGGCGGGGGCTCTGAGACCCAGTACTTC. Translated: CASSPTGGGSETQYF.

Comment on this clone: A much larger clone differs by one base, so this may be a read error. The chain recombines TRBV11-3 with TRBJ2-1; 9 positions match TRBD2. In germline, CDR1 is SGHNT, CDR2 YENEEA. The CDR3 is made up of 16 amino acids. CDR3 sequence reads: CASCLDGRGGDNEQFF. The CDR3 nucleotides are TGTGCCAGCTGCTTAGACGGGCGGGGGGGAGACAATGAGCAGTTCTTC.

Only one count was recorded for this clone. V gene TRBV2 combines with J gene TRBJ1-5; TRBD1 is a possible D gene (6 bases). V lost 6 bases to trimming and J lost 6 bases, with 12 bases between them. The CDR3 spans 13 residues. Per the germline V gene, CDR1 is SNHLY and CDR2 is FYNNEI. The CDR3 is CASSVQGVQPQHF. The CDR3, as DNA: TGTGCCAGCAGCGTACAGGGAGTTCAGCCCCAGCATTTT. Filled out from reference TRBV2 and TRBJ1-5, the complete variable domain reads EPEVTQTPSHQVTQMGQEVILRCVPISNHLYFYWYRQILGQKVEFLVSFYNNEISEKSEIFDDQFSVERPDGSNFTLKIRSTKLEDSAMYFCASSVQGVQPQHFGDGTRLSIL.

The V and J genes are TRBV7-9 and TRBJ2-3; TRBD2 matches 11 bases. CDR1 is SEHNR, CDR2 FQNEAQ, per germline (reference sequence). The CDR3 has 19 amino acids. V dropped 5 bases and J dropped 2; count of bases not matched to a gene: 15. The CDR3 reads CASSPRLAGGILFTDTQYF. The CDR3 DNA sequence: TGTGCCAGCAGCCCAAGGCTAGCGGGAGGCATACTATTCACAGATACGCAGTATTTT. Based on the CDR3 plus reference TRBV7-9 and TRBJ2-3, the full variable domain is DTGVSQNPRHKITKRGQNVTFRCDPISEHNRLYWYRQTLGQGPEFLTYFQNEAQLEKSRLLSDRFSAERPKGSFSTLEIQRTEQGDSAMYLCASSPRLAGGILFTDTQYFGPGTRLTVL.

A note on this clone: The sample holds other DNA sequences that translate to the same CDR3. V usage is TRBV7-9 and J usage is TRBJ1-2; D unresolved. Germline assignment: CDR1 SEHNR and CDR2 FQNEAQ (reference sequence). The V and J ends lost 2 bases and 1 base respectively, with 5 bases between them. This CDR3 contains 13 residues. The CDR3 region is CASSLTVNYGYTF. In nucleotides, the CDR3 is TGTGCCAGCAGCTTAACAGTTAACTATGGCTACACCTTC.

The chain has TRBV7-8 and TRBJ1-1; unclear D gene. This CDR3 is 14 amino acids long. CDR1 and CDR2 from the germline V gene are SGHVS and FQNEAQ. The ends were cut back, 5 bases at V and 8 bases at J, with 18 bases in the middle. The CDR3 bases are TGTGCCAGCAGCCCCCTGGTAGACCGCGAGGAAGCTTTCTTT. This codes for CASSPLVDREEAFF.